This TCR beta chain was captured by sequencing in a study of OX40 agonist ivuxolimab in advanced cancers. The assay was immunoSEQ multiplex PCR, and TCRdb's table has in-frame clones only and misses some. The sample includes about 36,000 clones, 60% to 80% of them seen just once. Looked up from germline, CDR1 is MDHEN and CDR2 is SYDVKM. The V end was cut by 6 bases, the J end by 3 bases, with 11 bases between. This CDR3 is 13 amino acids long. This clonotype was sampled from an adult with an advanced solid tumor such as melanoma, head and neck, liver or kidney cancer. The chain employs TRBV28 and TRBJ1-2; D unresolved. The specimen was CD4+ or CD8+ T cells sorted from blood, collected in a trial of the OX40 agonist ivuxolimab. The CDR3 loop reads CASRPTAYYGYTF. CDR3 sequence (DNA): TGTGCCAGCAGACCAACAGCTTACTATGGCTACACCTTC.